The source of this T cell receptor beta chain is a study of CD8+ T cells in alopecia areata. The V and J ends lost 5 bases and 5 bases, in that order; junction bases with no gene match: 13. Germline-derived CDR1 and CDR2 are SQVTM and ANQGSEA. The length of the CDR3 is 16 residues. Comments on this clone: Antigen: not known.

Following RNA extraction, reverse transcription yielded cDNA that acted as the sequencing template. The table came from immunoSEQ multiplex PCR; TCRdb's copy has only in-frame clones and leaves some out. Of some 150,000 clones in the sample, about 67% were seen once. Lesional scalp tissue (obtained by punch biopsy) and peripheral blood were collected from alopecia areata patients. Overall study findings and caveats: Patients showed less clear TCR sequence sharing than mice, possibly partly because of HLA diversity. Normal skin contains resident alphabeta T cells, and these are also sequenced in scalp samples. Lesional scalp displayed greater clonality than normal scalp, most notably in alopecia totalis/universalis.

V is TRBV29-1 and J is TRBJ2-7; TRBD1 aligns across 12 bases. The specimen comprised CD8+ T cells sorted from blood, sampled at week 0. The sequence came from a human donor with alopecia areata. CDR3: CSVWGPGTGGEDEQYF. CDR3 DNA: TGCAGCGTTTGGGGCCCCGGGACAGGGGGCGAGGACGAGCAGTACTTC.